These T cell receptor beta chains were read from a single sample in a study of cytomegalovirus exposure and HLA in healthy donors. The method was immunoSEQ multiplex PCR; TCRdb's version includes in-frame clones alone and lacks a portion of them. The data hold approximately 160,000 clones, with 68% observed a single time. Sequencing was performed on PBMCs. Receptors originate from a woman younger than 30 in good health and CMV-seropositive. Both conserved end residues are part of each CDR3. A D gene is named only where the DNA matches it firmly. Size tells how often a clone was seen (once, few, many) or the class of an expanded clone, and some rows leave it out.

J gene: TRBJ1-5; V gene: TRBV5-4; clone size: .; D gene: TRBD1; CDR3 DNA: TGTGCCAGCAGCTTAGGACAGGGCAGCAATCAGCCCCAGCATTTT; CDR3 protein: CASSLGQGSNQPQHF
J gene: TRBJ2-5; V gene: TRBV5-8; clone size: .; D gene: .; CDR3 DNA: TGTGCCAGCAGTAAGCGATTTCGGGGGAGACAAGAGACCCAGTACTTC; CDR3 protein: CASSKRFRGRQETQYF
J gene: TRBJ1-2; V gene: TRBV7-2; clone size: few; D gene: .; CDR3 DNA: TGTGCCAGCAGCTCAGGGAACCTCTATGGCTACACCTTC; CDR3 protein: CASSSGNLYGYTF
J gene: TRBJ1-1; V gene: TRBV25-1; clone size: .; D gene: TRBD1; CDR3 DNA: TGTGCCAGCAGCCTAGTAGGAGACAGGGGAGAAGACACTGAAGCTTTCTTT; CDR3 protein: CASSLVGDRGEDTEAFF
J gene: TRBJ2-3; V gene: TRBV7-9; clone size: .; D gene: TRBD1; CDR3 DNA: TGTGCCAGTACCAAGGACAGGGGGCAGTCAGATACGCAGTATTTT; CDR3 protein: CASTKDRGQSDTQYF
J gene: TRBJ2-7; V gene: TRBV9; clone size: .; D gene: TRBD2; CDR3 DNA: TGTGCCAGCAGCGTAACTAGCGGGAGTATTCTCAACGAGCAGTACTTC; CDR3 protein: CASSVTSGSILNEQYF
J gene: TRBJ1-1; V gene: TRBV5-1; clone size: .; D gene: TRBD1; CDR3 DNA: TGCGCCAGCAGTCCGACCGGATCCGGGACAGTTGAAGCTTTCTTT; CDR3 protein: CASSPTGSGTVEAFF
J gene: TRBJ2-1; V gene: TRBV27; clone size: .; D gene: TRBD1; CDR3 DNA: TGTGCCAGCAGTCTCGGGACAGGGGGCACGCATGAGCAGTTCTTC; CDR3 protein: CASSLGTGGTHEQFF
J gene: TRBJ2-2; V gene: TRBV18; clone size: .; D gene: .; CDR3 DNA: TGTGCCAGCTCACCACGAACTCAGGGAACGGCCGGGGAGCTGTTTTTT; CDR3 protein: CASSPRTQGTAGELFF
J gene: TRBJ2-7; V gene: TRBV27; clone size: few; D gene: TRBD1; CDR3 DNA: TGTGCCAGCAGTTTCCATGGGCTGACACAGGGGGGACGGGAGCAGTACTTC; CDR3 protein: CASSFHGLTQGGREQYF
J gene: TRBJ1-1; V gene: TRBV6-1; clone size: .; D gene: .; CDR3 DNA: TGTGCCAGCTTGCGGATAGGGTTCGCGGGGGCTTTCTTT; CDR3 protein: CASLRIGFAGAFF
J gene: TRBJ1-1; V gene: TRBV18; clone size: .; D gene: TRBD1; CDR3 DNA: TGTGCCAGCTCACCTCACGACTTCGGGACAGGTGAAGCTTTCTTT; CDR3 protein: CASSPHDFGTGEAFF
J gene: TRBJ1-2; V gene: TRBV5-6; clone size: once; D gene: .; CDR3 DNA: TGTGCCAGCAGCCCAACCGGGACACTCTATGGCTACACCTTC; CDR3 protein: CASSPTGTLYGYTF
J gene: TRBJ2-5; V gene: TRBV7-9; clone size: .; D gene: .; CDR3 DNA: TGTGCCAGCAGCCCACAGGACCAAGAGACCCAGTACTTC; CDR3 protein: CASSPQDQETQYF
J gene: TRBJ1-1; V gene: TRBV7-3; clone size: .; D gene: .; CDR3 DNA: TGTGCCAGCAGCTTATCGCCTACAGGGAACACTGAAGCTTTCTTT; CDR3 protein: CASSLSPTGNTEAFF
J gene: TRBJ1-2; V gene: TRBV27; clone size: few; D gene: .; CDR3 DNA: TGTGCCAGCAGTTTATCAGCCGACTCTAACTATGGCTACACCTTC; CDR3 protein: CASSLSADSNYGYTF
J gene: TRBJ1-4; V gene: TRBV28; clone size: .; D gene: TRBD1; CDR3 DNA: TGTGCCAGCAGTTATAATCGACGACAGGGCACAACTAATGAAAAACTGTTTTTT; CDR3 protein: CASSYNRRQGTTNEKLFF
J gene: TRBJ2-1; V gene: TRBV11-1; clone size: .; D gene: .; CDR3 DNA: TGTGCCAGCAGCCGCCCAAAGAGGGAGCTCATAGGCTACTACAATGAGCAGTTCTTC; CDR3 protein: CASSRPKRELIGYYNEQFF
J gene: TRBJ2-1; V gene: TRBV2; clone size: .; D gene: TRBD2; CDR3 DNA: TGTGCCAGCAGACTAGCGGGAGTTTCTAGTGACCCGTTCTTC; CDR3 protein: CASRLAGVSSDPFF
J gene: TRBJ2-3; V gene: TRBV19; clone size: few; D gene: TRBD2; CDR3 DNA: TGTGCCAGTAGTATGACTAGCGGGACCACAGATACGCAGTATTTT; CDR3 protein: CASSMTSGTTDTQYF
J gene: TRBJ2-7; V gene: TRBV5-4; clone size: .; D gene: .; CDR3 DNA: TGTGCCAGCAGCTTCGGGGGAAGGGAGCAGTACTTC; CDR3 protein: CASSFGGREQYF
J gene: TRBJ1-2; V gene: TRBV14; clone size: .; D gene: .; CDR3 DNA: TGTGCCAGCAGCCAAGTCAGGTCCTCGGGGGGCTACACCTTC; CDR3 protein: CASSQVRSSGGYTF
J gene: TRBJ2-1; V gene: TRBV5-6; clone size: .; D gene: TRBD2; CDR3 DNA: TGTGCCAGCAGCCCGGGACTAGCGGGGGTCAATGAGCAGTTCTTC; CDR3 protein: CASSPGLAGVNEQFF
J gene: TRBJ1-5; V gene: TRBV10-3; clone size: .; D gene: .; CDR3 DNA: TGTGCCATCAGTGAGTTTGGACTTCCCGATCAGCCCCAGCATTTT; CDR3 protein: CAISEFGLPDQPQHF
J gene: TRBJ2-5; V gene: TRBV18; clone size: few; D gene: TRBD2; CDR3 DNA: TGTGCCAGCTCACCTTATACTCGGGGGACTAGCGGGAGTGGTGAGACCCAGTACTTC; CDR3 protein: CASSPYTRGTSGSGETQYF
J gene: TRBJ2-7; V gene: TRBV27; clone size: .; D gene: TRBD1; CDR3 DNA: TGTGCCAGCAAACCGGGACAGGGTTACGAGCAGTACTTC; CDR3 protein: CASKPGQGYEQYF
J gene: TRBJ1-6; V gene: TRBV18; clone size: .; D gene: .; CDR3 DNA: TGTGCCAGCTCACCCGGGACAAATTCCCCCCTCCACTTT; CDR3 protein: CASSPGTNSPLHF
J gene: TRBJ2-1; V gene: TRBV19; clone size: few; D gene: .; CDR3 DNA: TGTGCCAGTAGCAAAGAGGCGGAGCTAAGCTCCTACAATGAGCAGTTCTTC; CDR3 protein: CASSKEAELSSYNEQFF
J gene: TRBJ2-7; V gene: TRBV2; clone size: .; D gene: TRBD2; CDR3 DNA: TGTGCCAGCATGCGGGGGGCTCCGTCCTACGAGCAGTACTTC; CDR3 protein: CASMRGAPSYEQYF
J gene: TRBJ2-7; V gene: TRBV2; clone size: once; D gene: .; CDR3 DNA: TGTGCCAGCAGTGAAGCGCCTAGTTTGTACGAGCAGTACTTC; CDR3 protein: CASSEAPSLYEQYF
J gene: TRBJ2-5; V gene: TRBV19; clone size: few; D gene: TRBD2; CDR3 DNA: TGTGCCAGTAGTATAGTGGGACTAGCGGGGGGGCGCGAGACCCAGTACTTC; CDR3 protein: CASSIVGLAGGRETQYF
J gene: TRBJ2-3; V gene: TRBV5-1; clone size: .; D gene: .; CDR3 DNA: TGCGCCAGCAGCGAGGTCGCGACAGATACGCAGTATTTT; CDR3 protein: CASSEVATDTQYF
J gene: TRBJ1-5; V gene: TRBV6-6; clone size: once; D gene: TRBD1; CDR3 DNA: TGTGCCAGCAAGGCCCGGGACAGGGTTTGGCAGCCCCAGCATTTT; CDR3 protein: CASKARDRVWQPQHF
J gene: TRBJ2-2; V gene: TRBV7-2; clone size: .; D gene: TRBD2; CDR3 DNA: TGTGCCAGCAGCCCCACCCCCCGGGGGGGCGCTGAAAACGGGGAGCTGTTTTTT; CDR3 protein: CASSPTPRGGAENGELFF
J gene: TRBJ2-2; V gene: TRBV11-2; clone size: .; D gene: TRBD2; CDR3 DNA: TGTGCCAGCAGCCCGAGACTAGCGGGAGTCGCCGGGGAGCTGTTTTTT; CDR3 protein: CASSPRLAGVAGELFF
J gene: TRBJ1-2; V gene: TRBV6-5; clone size: .; D gene: .; CDR3 DNA: TGTGCCAGCAGATACCGACACGTCCCGAATGGCTATGGCTACACCTTC; CDR3 protein: CASRYRHVPNGYGYTF
J gene: TRBJ2-5; V gene: TRBV6-1; clone size: .; D gene: .; CDR3 DNA: TGTGCCAGCAGTGAATCGCCGGGGGAACCACAAGAGACCCAGTACTTC; CDR3 protein: CASSESPGEPQETQYF
J gene: TRBJ2-7; V gene: TRBV10-3; clone size: .; D gene: TRBD1; CDR3 DNA: TGTGCCATCAGTATCGGGACAGGCCGCTCCTACGAGCAGTACTTC; CDR3 protein: CAISIGTGRSYEQYF
J gene: TRBJ1-6; V gene: TRBV7-2; clone size: .; D gene: .; CDR3 DNA: TGTGCCAGCAGCTTCTCGGACAGCTTGAATTCACCCCTCCACTTT; CDR3 protein: CASSFSDSLNSPLHF
J gene: TRBJ1-1; V gene: TRBV11-2; clone size: .; D gene: TRBD1; CDR3 DNA: TGTGCCAGCAGCTCCCTACAGGGGGCCTACACTGAAGCTTTCTTT; CDR3 protein: CASSSLQGAYTEAFF
J gene: TRBJ2-1; V gene: TRBV19; clone size: once; D gene: .; CDR3 DNA: TGTGCCAGTATGGTGGCTGATGAGCAGTTCTTC; CDR3 protein: CASMVADEQFF
J gene: TRBJ2-3; V gene: TRBV5-1; clone size: .; D gene: TRBD1; CDR3 DNA: TGCGCCAGCAGCTTCCGAGGGGGCTTAAAGGATACGCAGTATTTT; CDR3 protein: CASSFRGGLKDTQYF
J gene: TRBJ2-3; V gene: TRBV4-2; clone size: few; D gene: TRBD2; CDR3 DNA: TGTGCCAGCAGCCAAAGGGGGAGCGGGAGTCCCCCCCGCACAGATACGCAGTATTTT; CDR3 protein: CASSQRGSGSPPRTDTQYF
J gene: TRBJ2-1; V gene: TRBV30; clone size: few; D gene: TRBD2; CDR3 DNA: TGTGCCTGGAGTTCTCCGGGACTAGGGTCCTACAATGAGCAGTTCTTC; CDR3 protein: CAWSSPGLGSYNEQFF
J gene: TRBJ2-1; V gene: TRBV29-1; clone size: .; D gene: .; CDR3 DNA: TGCAGCGCCCCTTTTTATCGGGGCTCCTACAATGAGCAGTTCTTC; CDR3 protein: CSAPFYRGSYNEQFF
J gene: TRBJ2-3; V gene: TRBV5-4; clone size: .; D gene: TRBD2; CDR3 DNA: TGTGCCAGCAGCTTGGTGGGCGGGAGTATATCCGATACGCAGTATTTT; CDR3 protein: CASSLVGGSISDTQYF
J gene: TRBJ1-5; V gene: TRBV19; clone size: once; D gene: .; CDR3 DNA: TGTGCCAGTAGTATAGGGTCAGGGGTGGGCAATCAGCCCCAGCATTTT; CDR3 protein: CASSIGSGVGNQPQHF
J gene: TRBJ2-2; V gene: TRBV7-9; clone size: .; D gene: TRBD2; CDR3 DNA: TGTGCCAGCAGCTTAGGGACCGGCGGGAGGAACACCGGGGAGCTGTTTTTT; CDR3 protein: CASSLGTGGRNTGELFF
J gene: TRBJ1-1; V gene: TRBV5-1; clone size: .; D gene: TRBD1; CDR3 DNA: TGCGCCAGCAGCGGGACAGACGAAGTGAACACTGAAGCTTTCTTT; CDR3 protein: CASSGTDEVNTEAFF
J gene: TRBJ1-1; V gene: TRBV7-3; clone size: .; D gene: .; CDR3 DNA: TGTGCCAGCAGCTTAGACAGGACCACTGAAGCTTTCTTT; CDR3 protein: CASSLDRTTEAFF
J gene: TRBJ2-5; V gene: TRBV7-2; clone size: .; D gene: .; CDR3 DNA: TGTGCCAGCAGCTTACGCTATGATGAAGAGACCCAGTACTTC; CDR3 protein: CASSLRYDEETQYF
J gene: TRBJ2-7; V gene: TRBV7-8; clone size: once; D gene: .; CDR3 DNA: TGTGCCAGCAGGGCTAGAGGTGACTACGAGCAGTACTTC; CDR3 protein: CASRARGDYEQYF
J gene: TRBJ1-5; V gene: TRBV23-1; clone size: .; D gene: TRBD1; CDR3 DNA: TGCGCCAGCAGTCAAAGGCACTGTGGGGGACAGGGGGGGTGCGGCAATCAGCCCCAGCATTTT; CDR3 protein: CASSQRHCGGQGGCGNQPQHF
J gene: TRBJ2-1; V gene: TRBV6-5; clone size: .; D gene: TRBD2; CDR3 DNA: TGTGCCAGCAGTTCCGGGACTAGCGGGAAGGCGAATGAGCAGTTCTTC; CDR3 protein: CASSSGTSGKANEQFF
J gene: TRBJ2-7; V gene: TRBV27; clone size: .; D gene: TRBD1; CDR3 DNA: TGTGCCAGCAGTTTATACGGGACAGGGGGGAGCGAGCAGTACTTC; CDR3 protein: CASSLYGTGGSEQYF
J gene: TRBJ2-1; V gene: TRBV6-5; clone size: .; D gene: TRBD2; CDR3 DNA: TGTGCCAGCAGTTACTCACCGAGCGGGACCTACAATGAGCAGTTCTTC; CDR3 protein: CASSYSPSGTYNEQFF
J gene: TRBJ2-7; V gene: TRBV18; clone size: few; D gene: TRBD1; CDR3 DNA: TGTGCCAGCTCACCACCGTTTGGACAGGGGAACGAGCAGTACTTC; CDR3 protein: CASSPPFGQGNEQYF
J gene: TRBJ2-5; V gene: TRBV19; clone size: few; D gene: .; CDR3 DNA: TGTGCCAGTAGTACCCGTCCCGGTACTAGGTTATCAGAGACCCAGTACTTC; CDR3 protein: CASSTRPGTRLSETQYF